This is a list of T cell receptor beta chains from one sample in a study of blood T cell repertoires in COVID-19. Sequencing used immunoSEQ multiplex PCR; TCRdb keeps in-frame clones, though not all of them. This sample has under 500,000 clones; approximately 90% occur once, and the top ten carry over 4%. Sequenced: peripheral blood. The origin of the receptors is a woman aged 30 to 39 with acute or convalescent COVID-19. The CDR3 runs from the conserved cysteine through the conserved F or W. The order of the fields is J gene, D gene, V gene, clone size, CDR3 protein, CDR3 DNA. A D gene is named only where the DNA matches it firmly. Clone size appears in some rows only: once, few, many, or a class for an expanded clone.

j_call: TRBJ1-4
d_call: NA
v_call: TRBV25-1
clone_size: few
cdr3_aa: CASSEWEGPNEKLFF
cdr3_nt: TGTGCCAGCAGTGAATGGGAGGGTCCTAATGAAAAACTGTTTTTT

j_call: TRBJ1-5
d_call: NA
v_call: TRBV15
clone_size: NA
cdr3_aa: CATSRGMGAGNQPQHF
cdr3_nt: TGTGCCACCAGCAGAGGCATGGGGGCAGGCAATCAGCCCCAGCATTTT

j_call: TRBJ1-4
d_call: NA
v_call: TRBV15
clone_size: NA
cdr3_aa: CATSRDQSGEREKLFF
cdr3_nt: TGTGCCACCAGCAGAGATCAGTCCGGAGAGAGGGAAAAACTGTTTTTT

j_call: TRBJ2-1
d_call: NA
v_call: TRBV24-1
clone_size: NA
cdr3_aa: CATSEVGDEQFF
cdr3_nt: TGTGCCACCAGTGAAGTGGGCGATGAGCAGTTCTTC

j_call: TRBJ2-7
d_call: NA
v_call: TRBV29-1
clone_size: NA
cdr3_aa: CSVTPWDSTYEQYF
cdr3_nt: TGCAGCGTTACCCCCTGGGACTCGACCTACGAGCAGTACTTC

j_call: TRBJ1-4
d_call: TRBD1
v_call: TRBV6-5
clone_size: NA
cdr3_aa: CASSYSGTGSEKLFF
cdr3_nt: TGTGCCAGCAGTTACTCCGGGACAGGGTCGGAAAAACTGTTTTTT

j_call: TRBJ2-3
d_call: NA
v_call: TRBV27
clone_size: once
cdr3_aa: CASRGLNTDTQYF
cdr3_nt: TGTGCCAGCCGGGGACTGAATACAGATACGCAGTATTTT

j_call: TRBJ2-5
d_call: NA
v_call: TRBV23-1
clone_size: NA
cdr3_aa: CASSQSSRQGQETQYF
cdr3_nt: TGCGCCAGCAGTCAATCGAGTAGGCAGGGACAAGAGACCCAGTACTTC

j_call: TRBJ2-5
d_call: NA
v_call: TRBV25-1
clone_size: NA
cdr3_aa: CASSMRGSQETQYF
cdr3_nt: TGTGCCAGCAGCATGAGGGGGTCCCAAGAGACCCAGTACTTC

j_call: TRBJ2-6
d_call: TRBD1
v_call: TRBV10-3
clone_size: NA
cdr3_aa: CAISESKPGGDSGANVLTF
cdr3_nt: TGTGCCATCAGTGAGTCGAAGCCAGGGGGCGACTCTGGGGCCAACGTCCTGACTTTC

j_call: TRBJ2-3
d_call: NA
v_call: TRBV5-6
clone_size: NA
cdr3_aa: CASSLVGEPDTQYF
cdr3_nt: TGTGCCAGCAGCTTAGTAGGGGAACCAGATACGCAGTATTTT

j_call: TRBJ1-5
d_call: NA
v_call: TRBV5-5
clone_size: NA
cdr3_aa: CASSQVPGAANQPQHF
cdr3_nt: TGTGCCAGCAGCCAGGTCCCAGGGGCCGCCAATCAGCCCCAGCATTTT

j_call: TRBJ2-1
d_call: NA
v_call: TRBV29-1
clone_size: NA
cdr3_aa: CSVEGAGEQFF
cdr3_nt: TGCAGCGTTGAGGGGGCCGGTGAGCAGTTCTTC

j_call: TRBJ1-1
d_call: TRBD1
v_call: TRBV11-2
clone_size: NA
cdr3_aa: CASSLRLTGALNTEAFF
cdr3_nt: TGTGCCAGCAGCTTACGATTGACAGGGGCGCTGAACACTGAAGCTTTCTTT

j_call: TRBJ2-5
d_call: NA
v_call: TRBV30
clone_size: NA
cdr3_aa: CAWEVRVRETQYF
cdr3_nt: TGTGCCTGGGAGGTCAGGGTAAGGGAGACCCAGTACTTC

j_call: TRBJ1-4
d_call: TRBD1
v_call: TRBV19
clone_size: NA
cdr3_aa: CASSIRETGGEKLFF
cdr3_nt: TGTGCCAGTAGTATTCGAGAGACAGGGGGTGAAAAACTGTTTTTT

j_call: TRBJ2-5
d_call: NA
v_call: TRBV11-2
clone_size: NA
cdr3_aa: CASSRPGETQYF
cdr3_nt: TGTGCCAGCAGCCGTCCGGGGGAGACCCAGTACTTC

j_call: TRBJ2-2
d_call: TRBD2
v_call: TRBV14
clone_size: NA
cdr3_aa: CASSQDHRQGGLAGGLFF
cdr3_nt: TGTGCCAGCAGCCAAGATCACAGACAGGGCGGACTAGCGGGGGGGCTGTTTTTT

j_call: TRBJ2-5
d_call: NA
v_call: TRBV20-1
clone_size: NA
cdr3_aa: CSASPGEETQYF
cdr3_nt: TGCAGTGCTAGTCCCGGGGAAGAGACCCAGTACTTC

j_call: TRBJ2-6
d_call: NA
v_call: TRBV24-1
clone_size: NA
cdr3_aa: CATSDSGGPLGANVLTF
cdr3_nt: TGTGCCACCAGTGATTCCGGGGGGCCGCTTGGGGCCAACGTCCTGACTTTC

j_call: TRBJ2-5
d_call: NA
v_call: TRBV27
clone_size: NA
cdr3_aa: CASRDESGETQYF
cdr3_nt: TGTGCCAGCAGAGATGAGTCCGGAGAGACCCAGTACTTC

j_call: TRBJ2-7
d_call: NA
v_call: TRBV14
clone_size: NA
cdr3_aa: CASSQIGQGGGEQYF
cdr3_nt: TGTGCCAGCAGCCAAATTGGGCAGGGAGGGGGCGAGCAGTACTTC

j_call: TRBJ1-5
d_call: NA
v_call: TRBV4-1
clone_size: few
cdr3_aa: CASSPVSLGNQPQHF
cdr3_nt: TGCGCCAGCAGCCCCGTAAGCCTGGGCAATCAGCCCCAGCATTTT

j_call: TRBJ2-1
d_call: TRBD2
v_call: TRBV28
clone_size: NA
cdr3_aa: CASRRLAGGPGEQFF
cdr3_nt: TGTGCCAGCAGGCGACTAGCGGGGGGGCCGGGGGAGCAGTTCTTC

j_call: TRBJ2-2
d_call: TRBD1
v_call: TRBV9
clone_size: once
cdr3_aa: CASSGQGTGELFF
cdr3_nt: TGTGCCAGCAGCGGACAGGGCACCGGGGAGCTGTTTTTT

j_call: TRBJ2-5
d_call: TRBD2
v_call: TRBV30
clone_size: NA
cdr3_aa: CAWSVQALAGETQYF
cdr3_nt: TGTGCCTGGAGTGTACAGGCGCTAGCGGGAGAGACCCAGTACTTC

j_call: TRBJ1-1
d_call: TRBD1
v_call: TRBV5-1
clone_size: NA
cdr3_aa: CASSLDGTAVLEAFF
cdr3_nt: TGCGCCAGCAGCTTGGACGGGACAGCTGTACTTGAAGCTTTCTTT

j_call: TRBJ1-1
d_call: TRBD1
v_call: TRBV5-1
clone_size: NA
cdr3_aa: CASSLAPGQGPLNTEAFF
cdr3_nt: TGCGCCAGCAGCTTGGCCCCAGGACAGGGCCCTCTGAACACTGAAGCTTTCTTT

j_call: TRBJ1-1
d_call: NA
v_call: TRBV24-1
clone_size: once
cdr3_aa: CATSEAGNTEAFF
cdr3_nt: TGTGCCACCAGTGAGGCAGGGAACACTGAAGCTTTCTTT

j_call: TRBJ2-2
d_call: NA
v_call: TRBV5-1
clone_size: NA
cdr3_aa: CASSSLTGRGTGELFF
cdr3_nt: TGCGCCAGCAGCTCTTTGACAGGTCGTGGGACCGGGGAGCTGTTTTTT

j_call: TRBJ2-1
d_call: NA
v_call: TRBV7-3
clone_size: NA
cdr3_aa: CASSAGSYNEQFF
cdr3_nt: TGTGCCAGCAGCGCCGGCTCCTACAATGAGCAGTTCTTC

j_call: TRBJ1-2
d_call: NA
v_call: TRBV4-2
clone_size: NA
cdr3_aa: CASSPRGGYGYTF
cdr3_nt: TGTGCCAGCAGCCCCCGAGGGGGCTATGGCTACACCTTC

j_call: TRBJ1-6
d_call: NA
v_call: TRBV5-1
clone_size: NA
cdr3_aa: CASSLGQAVDSPLHF
cdr3_nt: TGCGCCAGCAGCTTGGGGCAGGCTGTCGATTCACCCCTCCACTTT

j_call: TRBJ1-6
d_call: TRBD1
v_call: TRBV3-1/TRBV3-2
clone_size: NA
cdr3_aa: CASSRQGSPLHF
cdr3_nt: TGTGCCAGCAGCCGACAGGGATCACCCCTCCACTTT

j_call: TRBJ1-2
d_call: TRBD1
v_call: TRBV19
clone_size: many
cdr3_aa: CASSIIFGQGAGYTF
cdr3_nt: TGTGCCAGTAGTATTATTTTCGGGCAGGGGGCTGGCTACACCTTC

j_call: TRBJ1-2
d_call: TRBD1
v_call: TRBV24-1
clone_size: NA
cdr3_aa: CATSDSNRGHGYGYTF
cdr3_nt: TGTGCCACCAGTGATTCTAACAGGGGGCACGGCTATGGCTACACCTTC

j_call: TRBJ1-4
d_call: NA
v_call: TRBV6-6
clone_size: NA
cdr3_aa: CASSYSGGTTNEKLFF
cdr3_nt: TGTGCCAGCAGTTACTCCGGGGGAACAACTAATGAAAAACTGTTTTTT

j_call: TRBJ2-7
d_call: TRBD2
v_call: TRBV2
clone_size: NA
cdr3_aa: CASLGASGDPMDEQYF
cdr3_nt: TGTGCCAGCCTTGGGGCTAGCGGGGACCCTATGGATGAGCAGTACTTC

j_call: TRBJ2-7
d_call: NA
v_call: TRBV24-1
clone_size: NA
cdr3_aa: CATSGPTDEQYF
cdr3_nt: TGTGCCACCAGTGGCCCGACAGACGAGCAGTACTTC

j_call: TRBJ2-5
d_call: NA
v_call: TRBV27
clone_size: few
cdr3_aa: CASSMVGGGRGTQYF
cdr3_nt: TGTGCCAGCAGCATGGTTGGGGGGGGGCGGGGGACCCAGTACTTC

j_call: TRBJ1-6
d_call: TRBD1
v_call: TRBV3-1/TRBV3-2
clone_size: NA
cdr3_aa: CASSPLGTGANSPLHF
cdr3_nt: TGTGCCAGCAGCCCATTGGGGACAGGGGCTAATTCACCCCTCCACTTT

j_call: TRBJ2-7
d_call: TRBD1
v_call: TRBV10-1
clone_size: NA
cdr3_aa: CASSELQGKKGEQYF
cdr3_nt: TGCGCCAGCAGTGAGTTACAGGGGAAAAAGGGCGAGCAGTACTTC

j_call: TRBJ1-3
d_call: NA
v_call: TRBV30
clone_size: NA
cdr3_aa: CAWKVGANSWNTIYF
cdr3_nt: TGTGCCTGGAAAGTGGGGGCAAATAGTTGGAACACCATATATTTT

j_call: TRBJ1-4
d_call: NA
v_call: TRBV18
clone_size: NA
cdr3_aa: CASSPERETNEKLFF
cdr3_nt: TGTGCCAGCTCACCGGAGAGGGAGACTAATGAAAAACTGTTTTTT

j_call: TRBJ1-1
d_call: NA
v_call: TRBV7-9
clone_size: once
cdr3_aa: CASSLWTEYWAFF
cdr3_nt: TGTGCCAGCAGCTTGTGGACAGAGTACTGGGCTTTCTTT

j_call: TRBJ1-2
d_call: TRBD1
v_call: TRBV10-2
clone_size: NA
cdr3_aa: CATKTGNYGYTF
cdr3_nt: TGCGCCACCAAGACAGGGAACTATGGCTACACCTTC